This TCR beta chain was recovered during a study of human T cells and chemical hapten exposure. In the study overall: Upper inner arm skin measuring about 2 cm by about 2 cm received 2% DPC for sensitization. Points from the study as a whole: The number of TCRs above 1 in 1000 frequency did not change after DPC sensitization.

In the case of this clonotype: The antigen is undetermined.

Noted time point: patch test 3, about 24 weeks after DPC sensitization. Treatment in this sample: therapeutic diphenylcyclopropenone sensitization with weekly scalp DPC. In the source study's methods: TCRs per sample had a median of roughly 93,000 and ranged from about 23,224 to 750,000. TCRdb ran MiXCR on the RACE reads and lists one entry per CDR3 protein. TCRdb's processing, not the authors', yielded these V and J calls. The sample lists about 170,000 distinct CDR3 sequences, 28% seen once, with approximately 2.1% in the top ten. The CDR3 loop spans 12 amino acids. Germline V gives CDR1 SGHVS, CDR2 FQNEAQ. V shed 1 base and J shed 7 bases, with 7 bases lying between them.

The rearrangement uses TRBV7-8 and TRBJ1-2; TRBD1 might be the D (5 bases). The sequence was obtained from a woman aged 18 to 35 with alopecia areata. Some clones in this sample may be carry-over from other donors' samples. The material sequenced was whole blood, taken in connection with sensitization to the hapten diphenylcyclopropenone (DPC). CDR3 loop: CASSLDGAGYTF. The DNA of the CDR3 is TGTGCCAGCAGCTTAGACGGGGCTGGCTACACCTTC.